A single sample is the source of the 21 T cell receptor beta chains below, sequenced in a study of blood T cell repertoires in COVID-19. Data came from immunoSEQ multiplex PCR; TCRdb stores just in-frame clones and leaves some out. The sample lists about 180,000 clones; approximately 83% were seen once. The sequencing sample was made of peripheral blood. The receptors here all came from a man in his fifties with active or convalescent COVID-19.

The chain recombines TRBV5-1 with TRBJ2-5; 10 bases map to TRBD2. The ends lost 4 bases at V and 4 bases at J; junction bases unmatched: 4. The germline CDR1 and CDR2 sequences are SGHRS and YFSETQ. The CDR3 spans 14 residues. The CDR3 loop reads CASSPRTSGETQYF. The CDR3, as DNA: TGCGCCAGCAGCCCAAGGACTAGCGGAGAGACCCAGTACTTC.

This sequence joins TRBV3-1 (or the pseudogene TRBV3-2) and TRBJ1-5; D is possibly TRBD1 (5 bases). CDR1 and CDR2 (germline): LGHDT, YNNKEL (reference sequence). The V gene lost 1 base and the J gene lost 1 base, with 8 bases spanning the gap. The CDR3 totals 15 residues. In DNA, the CDR3 is TGTGCCAGCAGCCAAGTGGCAGGGAGCAATCAGCCCCAGCATTTT. Translating gives CASSQVAGSNQPQHF.

In its sample, this clone was seen a few times. The chain joins TRBV10-3 to TRBJ2-1; 8 bases agree with TRBD2. Losses at the gene ends were 5 bases for V and 4 bases for J; bases not matched to a gene: 4. This CDR3 is 14 amino acids long. Germline CDR1 is ENHRY and CDR2 is SYGVKD. CDR3 DNA: TGTGCCATCAGTACTAGCGGAAATTACAATGAGCAGTTCTTC. It codes for CAISTSGNYNEQFF.

This chain connects TRBV6-5 to TRBJ2-7; possibly TRBD1 for D (6 bases). The ends were cut back, 2 bases at V and 3 bases at J, with 8 bases in the middle. Germline loops: CDR1 MNHEY, CDR2 SVGAGI. The CDR3 covers 13 residues. The DNA of the CDR3 is TGTGCCAGCAGTTACACACAGGGCTACGAGCAGTACTTC. It codes for CASSYTQGYEQYF.

The chain has TRBV19 and TRBJ1-1; D is undetermined. Between the trimmed V and J ends, which lost 7 bases and 6 bases, there was a span of 15 bases. Germline V gene lookup returns CDR1 LNHDA and CDR2 SQIVND (reference sequence). CDR3 length: 13 amino acids. The CDR3 sequence is CASNRDTSAEAFF. The CDR3 DNA sequence: TGTGCCAGTAATCGGGATACATCAGCTGAAGCTTTCTTT.

The chain carries TRBV2 and TRBJ2-2; 9 bases map to TRBD1. Germline CDR1 reads SNHLY; CDR2 reads FYNNEI. The J segment lost 4 bases and the V segment lost 7 bases, leaving 7 bases of the junction unmatched. The CDR3 spans 15 residues. This chain's CDR3 is CASTRDRAITGELFF. CDR3 coding DNA: TGTGCCAGCACCAGGGACAGGGCTATCACCGGGGAGCTGTTTTTT.

The chain has TRBV5-5 and TRBJ1-1; D is unresolved. Looked up from germline, CDR1 is SGHKS and CDR2 is YYEKEE (reference sequence). Trimming removed 6 bases from V and 1 base from J, with 10 bases in between. The CDR3 contains 13 residues. CDR3 sequence reads: CASKGDGNTEAFF. The CDR3, as DNA: TGTGCCAGCAAGGGAGACGGGAACACTGAAGCTTTCTTT.

V usage is TRBV5-5 and J usage is TRBJ2-7; 7 nucleotides align to TRBD1. The germline gives CDR1 SGHKS, CDR2 YYEKEE (reference sequence). CDR3 length: 15 residues. With V trimmed by 3 bases and J by 2 bases, 8 bases remained unmatched. As DNA, the CDR3 is TGTGCCAGCAGCTACCCCGGGACAGCAACCTACGAGCAGTACTTC. This gives the protein CASSYPGTATYEQYF.

Only a few counts were recorded for this clone. The V gene is TRBV9, the J gene TRBJ2-7; 8 nucleotides agree with TRBD1. This CDR3 comprises 14 residues. The ends lost 3 bases at V and 6 bases at J; junction bases unmatched: 8. Germline values: CDR1 SGDLS, CDR2 YYNGEE. CDR3 sequence reads: CASSATDRVSEQYF. The CDR3 nucleotides are TGTGCCAGCAGCGCGACGGACAGGGTTTCCGAGCAGTACTTC. The full variable domain, completed using reference TRBV9 and TRBJ2-7, is DSGVTQTPKHLITATGQRVTLRCSPRSGDLSVYWYQQSLDQGLQFLIQYYNGEERAKGNILERFSAQQFPDLHSELNLSSLELGDSALYFCASSATDRVSEQYFGPGTRLTVT.

The V and J genes are TRBV12-3 or TRBV12-4 and TRBJ1-5; D perhaps matches TRBD1 (5 bases). The CDR3 runs to 12 residues. V lost 8 bases, J lost 3 bases, and 8 bases lay in between. In nucleotides, the CDR3 is TGTGCCAGCTCGGGGGACAATCAGCCCCAGCATTTT. Amino acid sequence: CASSGDNQPQHF.

The chain combines TRBV25-1 with TRBJ1-3; tentative D call: TRBD1 (5 bases). The CDR3 spans 15 residues. V lost 3 bases and J lost 4, with 13 bases in between. Germline V gene lookup returns CDR1 MGHDK and CDR2 SYGVNS. CDR3 sequence reads: CASSDQGVGGNTIYF. Here the CDR3 DNA reads TGTGCCAGCAGTGACCAGGGTGTGGGAGGAAACACCATATATTTT.

The rearrangement uses TRBV6-5 and TRBJ1-1; D may be TRBD1 (6 bases). Germline V gene lookup returns CDR1 MNHEY and CDR2 SVGAGI. The CDR3 totals 15 residues. V was trimmed by 5 bases and J by 8 bases, leaving 21 bases between them. The CDR3 DNA sequence: TGTGCCAGCAGTCGCGGAGGACAGCCTCCGGTGGAAGCTTTCTTT. Encoded protein: CASSRGGQPPVEAFF.

The chain combines TRBV18 with TRBJ1-3; D gene uncertain. This CDR3 region has 14 residues. Trimming took 3 bases from V and 2 from J, leaving 8 bases between them. CDR1 KGHSH and CDR2 LQKENI come from the germline V gene. The CDR3 nucleotides read TGTGCCAGCTCACCGGCAGAGGCTGGAAACACCATATATTTT. Protein product: CASSPAEAGNTIYF.

The gene calls are TRBV19 and TRBJ1-5; 10 bases match TRBD1. In germline, CDR1 is LNHDA, CDR2 SQIVND (reference sequence). Trimming took 6 bases from V and 7 from J; bases not matched to a gene: 9. This CDR3 is built from 15 residues. The CDR3 loop is CASSTQPGQGQPQHF. CDR3 DNA sequence: TGTGCCAGTAGCACCCAACCGGGACAGGGGCAGCCCCAGCATTTT.

The chain links TRBV18 to TRBJ1-3; 8 bases agree with TRBD1. The CDR3 totals 18 residues. Germline V gives CDR1 KGHSH, CDR2 LQKENI. The V gene end was trimmed by 0 bases and the J gene end by 0 bases; junction bases not matched to a gene: 7. CDR3 sequence: CASSPPRTGTISGNTIYF. DNA of the CDR3: TGTGCCAGCTCACCACCGAGGACAGGGACAATCTCTGGAAACACCATATATTTT.

The chain couples TRBV7-2 to TRBJ2-3; no reliable D call. The V gene lost 1 base and the J gene lost 2 bases, with 13 bases spanning the gap. CDR1 is SGHTA and CDR2 is FQGNSA in the germline V gene. This CDR3 spans 16 amino acids. CDR3 coding DNA: TGTGCCAGCAGCTTAGTGGGCACAGCAGCCACAGATACGCAGTATTTT. Protein product: CASSLVGTAATDTQYF.

The chain carries TRBV4-1 and TRBJ1-5; 7 bases fit TRBD1. The germline V gene has CDR1 MGHRA and CDR2 YSYEKL. The CDR3 is 18 residues long. The J segment lost 5 bases and the V segment lost 0 bases, leaving 13 bases of the junction unmatched. This CDR3 reads CASSQDPIVPTGDQPQHF. CDR3 in DNA: TGCGCCAGCAGCCAAGATCCCATCGTGCCAACAGGGGATCAGCCCCAGCATTTT.

The chain joins TRBV12-5 to TRBJ2-5, with a possible D match to TRBD2 (6 bases). The germline gives CDR1 LGHNT, CDR2 FRNRAP. The CDR3 totals 16 residues. V lost 2 bases and J 7 bases, leaving 20 bases between the germline ends. The CDR3 DNA follows: TGTGCTAGTGGTTTGCCCCTCACGACCGGGGGAGTGACCCAGTACTTC. It is translated as CASGLPLTTGGVTQYF.

This clone was seen once. V is TRBV25-1 and J is TRBJ1-1; TRBD1 matches 7 bases. The germline V gene encodes CDR1 MGHDK and CDR2 SYGVNS. With 3 bases clipped from V and 5 bases from J, the junction kept 9 bases outside the gene matches. This CDR3 region has 15 residues. The CDR3 loop reads CASSERYRGRTEAFF. The CDR3 nucleotides are TGTGCCAGCAGTGAGAGGTACAGGGGACGAACTGAAGCTTTCTTT.

This sequence joins TRBV28 and TRBJ1-2; no clear D. The germline V and J ends were trimmed by 6 bases and 0 bases, with 8 bases remaining between them. The CDR3 spans 13 residues. CDR1 is MDHEN, CDR2 SYDVKM, per germline. The CDR3 is CASREITNYGYTF. CDR3 sequence (DNA): TGTGCCAGCAGGGAGATAACTAACTATGGCTACACCTTC.

This chain connects TRBV23-1 to TRBJ2-7; the D gene is possibly TRBD2 (5 bases). TRBV23-1 is known as an ORF, though its function is uncertain. The CDR3 is made up of 19 amino acids. V lost 0 bases to trimming and J lost 2 bases, with 23 bases between them. CDR3 in DNA: TGCGCCAGCAGTCAATCGGGAGTTACCTCACCGGGATGCCCCTACGAGCAGTACTTC. Encoded protein: CASSQSGVTSPGCPYEQYF.